Listed below are T cell receptor beta chains from one sample, sequenced in a study of blood T cell repertoires in COVID-19. The protocol was immunoSEQ multiplex PCR, while the TCRdb copy is restricted to in-frame clones and leaves out a portion. The data contain fewer than 450,000 clones, 90% of them singletons. Sequenced material: PBMCs or T cells enriched from blood (not recorded which). All receptors come from a man younger than 35 who had recovered from COVID-19. Each CDR3 is given with its conserved first and last residue. The order of the fields is J gene, clone size, V gene, D gene, CDR3 DNA, CDR3 protein. D genes are given only for firm matches. Some rows mark clone size as missing; the rest say once, few, many or name a class of expanded clone.

TRBJ1-6 | once | TRBV19 | - | TGTGCCAGTAGCCTCCTAGCGGCAGTAAGCTCCTATAATTCACCCCTCCACTTT | CASSLLAAVSSYNSPLHF
TRBJ2-5 | - | TRBV2 | - | TGTGCCAGCAACGAGCGAAAAGAGACCCAGTACTTC | CASNERKETQYF
TRBJ1-5 | - | TRBV19 | TRBD1 | TGTGCCAGTACCCCGACAGGGTATAGCAATCAGCCCCAGCATTTT | CASTPTGYSNQPQHF
TRBJ1-5 | - | TRBV27 | - | TGTGCCAGCGCCTTCAGGGTGGGCAATCAGCCCCAGCATTTT | CASAFRVGNQPQHF
TRBJ1-1 | - | TRBV12-3/TRBV12-4 | - | TGTGCCAGCCTGGTGGGCGGGCGCACTGAAGCTTTCTTT | CASLVGGRTEAFF
TRBJ2-1 | few | TRBV7-3 | - | TGTGCCAGCAGCCTGGGACTGTACAATGAGCAGTTCTTC | CASSLGLYNEQFF
TRBJ1-1 | - | TRBV5-1 | - | TGCGCCAGCAGCTCCCTGACAGGAAATTCGAACACTGAAGCTTTCTTT | CASSSLTGNSNTEAFF
TRBJ1-5 | once | TRBV27 | - | TGTGCCAGCAGTTCCCAGGGTTTGCAGCCCCAGCATTTT | CASSSQGLQPQHF
TRBJ1-5 | - | TRBV30 | - | TGTGCCTGGAGCCCAGTCTGGGAGAGTCGCCAGCCCCAGCATTTT | CAWSPVWESRQPQHF
TRBJ2-1 | few | TRBV25-1 | TRBD2 | TGTGCCAGCAGTAAAGCGGGGTTCGATGAGCAGTTCTTC | CASSKAGFDEQFF
TRBJ1-5 | - | TRBV5-1 | - | TGCGCCAGCAGCCCAACTTACAATCAGCCCCAGCATTTT | CASSPTYNQPQHF
TRBJ1-1 | - | TRBV4-1 | TRBD1 | TGCGCCAGCAGCCGACAGGGGGAGATGAACACTGAAGCTTTCTTT | CASSRQGEMNTEAFF
TRBJ1-6 | once | TRBV2 | TRBD1 | TGTGCCAGCAGACGGGACAGGGCTAATAATTCACCCCTCCACTTT | CASRRDRANNSPLHF
TRBJ2-1 | - | TRBV6-2/TRBV6-3 | TRBD2 | TGTGCCAGCAGTTCGGGACTAGTCTCGAATGAGCAGTTCTTC | CASSSGLVSNEQFF
TRBJ2-1 | - | TRBV5-6 | - | TGTGCCAGCAGCCTAGAGTATGAGCAGTTCTTC | CASSLEYEQFF
TRBJ1-6 | - | TRBV5-6 | - | TGTGCCAGCAGCTTGGGAGTTAATAATTCACCCCTCCACTTT | CASSLGVNNSPLHF
TRBJ2-7 | - | TRBV7-2 | - | TGTGCCAGCAGCCCAACGGGCTACGAGCAGTACTTC | CASSPTGYEQYF
TRBJ1-2 | - | TRBV5-4 | TRBD1 | TGTGCCAGCAGCACCCGGACAGGGAGGGGGAACTATGGCTACACCTTC | CASSTRTGRGNYGYTF
TRBJ2-7 | - | TRBV6-1 | - | TGTGCCAGCAGTGAATACACCGCCTACGAGCAGTACTTC | CASSEYTAYEQYF
TRBJ1-5 | - | TRBV7-9 | TRBD1 | TGTGCCAGCAGCCCCCTACAGGGGGCGTACAATCAGCCCCAGCATTTT | CASSPLQGAYNQPQHF
TRBJ1-1 | - | TRBV19 | - | TGTGCCAGTAAGGGGCCCTTAACTGCAGGCACTGAAGCTTTCTTT | CASKGPLTAGTEAFF
TRBJ1-2 | - | TRBV18 | TRBD1 | TGTGCCAGCTCACCTGGACAGGCAATCGGCTACACCTTC | CASSPGQAIGYTF
TRBJ1-1 | - | TRBV19 | - | TGTGCCAGTAGTTTTATGAGAATGAACACTGAAGCTTTCTTT | CASSFMRMNTEAFF
TRBJ2-1 | - | TRBV6-1 | - | TGTGCCAGCAGTGAAGTTGTCGCCGCGAATGAGCAGTTCTTC | CASSEVVAANEQFF
TRBJ1-2 | - | TRBV6-5 | - | TGTGCCAGCAGGGGGGAGGACTATGGCTACACCTTC | CASRGEDYGYTF
TRBJ2-1 | - | TRBV2 | TRBD2 | TGTGCCAGCAGTGACGAGACTAGCGTGACCAATGAGCAGTTCTTC | CASSDETSVTNEQFF
TRBJ1-3 | - | TRBV9 | - | TGTGCCAGCAGCGTAGTAAGCGGGGGGCCTGGAAACACCATATATTTT | CASSVVSGGPGNTIYF
TRBJ1-6 | - | TRBV5-1 | TRBD1 | TGCGCCAGCAGCGGGACAGACTCCTATAATTCACCCCTCCACTTT | CASSGTDSYNSPLHF